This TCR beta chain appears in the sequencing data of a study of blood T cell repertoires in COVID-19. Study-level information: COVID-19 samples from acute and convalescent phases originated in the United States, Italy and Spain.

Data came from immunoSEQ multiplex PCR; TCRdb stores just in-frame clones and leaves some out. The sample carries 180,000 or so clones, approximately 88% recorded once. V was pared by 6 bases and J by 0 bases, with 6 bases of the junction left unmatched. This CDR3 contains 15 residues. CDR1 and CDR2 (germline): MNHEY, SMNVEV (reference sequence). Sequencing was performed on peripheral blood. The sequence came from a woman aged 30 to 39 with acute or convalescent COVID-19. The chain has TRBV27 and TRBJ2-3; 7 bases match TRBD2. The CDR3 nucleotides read TGTGCCAGCAGCCAACTAGCGACTAGCACAGATACGCAGTATTTT. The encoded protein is CASSQLATSTDTQYF.